One T cell receptor beta chain is described in this entry. Its matching antigen is unknown. This CDR3 has 15 residues. V shed 5 bases and J shed 4 bases, with 14 bases lying between them. The germline V gene has CDR1 SEHNR and CDR2 FQNEAQ (reference sequence). This sample was taken from a study of T-cell reconstitution after alpha-beta-depleted transplantation in children. Overall study results and limits: Once a year had passed after transplant, T-cell counts and diversity came mostly from newly produced T cells. Two months or so post-transplant, alpha-beta T cells reportedly derived from several hundred expanded graft clones. Surviving recipient T cells and thymic progenitors underlay high day-60 TCRbeta diversity in some patients.

This sample's TCRbeta library carried unique molecular identifier barcodes. TCRdb analysed the PCR reads with MiXCR anew, one entry per CDR3 protein. The profile shows about 980,000 distinct CDR3 sequences, about 26% of them singletons. This clonotype was obtained from a boy under two years old who had a stem cell transplant for SCID, so the T cells may come from the graft donor. The source was PBMCs, mostly from graft donor cells, collected 360 days after TCRalphabeta/CD19-depleted stem cell transplant. The chain uses TRBV7-9 and TRBJ1-4; D is possibly TRBD1 (6 bases). The DNA for the CDR3 is TGTGCCAGCAGCGCCCCGGGACACCGTAATGAAAAACTGTTTTTT. Its protein product is CASSAPGHRNEKLFF.